This T cell receptor (beta chain) derives from a study of blood T cells in healthy people across ages. Primed by a sample-barcoded 5' primer and a J-beta primer mix, a second PCR proceeded for 7 to 11 cycles. Every molecule of cDNA carried a tag from a template-switch adaptor with 12 random nucleotides. From each sample, at least 2.5 million paired-end reads containing CDR3 were obtained. TCRdb re-called the 5' RACE reads through MiXCR, storing one row per CDR3 protein. In the table there are some 800,000 distinct CDR3 sequences, around 45% of which are singletons. Notes on the study in general: Naive T cell percentage and TCR beta diversity correlated strongly.

CDR1 SGHRS and CDR2 YFSETQ come from the germline V gene. The length of the CDR3 is 19 residues. Per sample, a minimum of 7 million PBMCs were isolated. This clonotype was seen just once. Its specificity is unknown. One end of the junction is discordant with germline, which a read error may explain. Sample: blood. The receptor was isolated from a man aged 55 to 70 in good health. The J gene is TRBJ2-5, the V gene TRBV5-1; tentative D call: TRBD2 (6 bases). CDR3 DNA sequence: TGCGCCTGCAGCGACCGGGGCCCAGACGGGGGATTTTACCAAGAGACCCAGTACTTC. Translated, it gives CACSDRGPDGGFYQETQYF.